A single T cell receptor (beta chain) is shown here with its context. The sample originates from a study of T cell repertoires in cytomegalovirus infection. In the study overall: TCR beta signatures that were public indicated CMV infection and matching HLA type.

Via MiXCR, TCRdb re-called the reads, giving one row per CDR3 protein. The sample has 270,000 or so distinct CDR3 sequences, approximately 15% seen once. The germline CDR1 and CDR2 sequences are KGHSH and LQKENI. The CDR3 length is 15 residues. Trimming removed 7 bases from V and 0 bases from J, with 16 bases in between. This clonotype was obtained from a human donor in good health (CMV status not recorded). Some clones in this sample may be carry-over from other donors' samples. The gene calls are TRBV18 and TRBJ2-7; D might be TRBD1 or TRBD2, each matching 6 bases. Sequencing used CD8+ T cells from PBMCs. The CDR3 protein is CASYTGDKYSYEQYF. Written as DNA, the CDR3 is TGTGCCAGCTATACGGGGGACAAATACTCCTACGAGCAGTACTTC.